In its sample, the clone carrying this T cell receptor beta chain was seen a few times. Per the authors' pipeline: Reference gene primer amplification gave nucleated cell count estimates. Produced via immunoSEQ multiplex PCR; TCRdb's table is partial and in-frame only. D and trimming come from the DNA, and the V and J calls and clone size come from that table. The sample lists 280,000 or so clones, nearly 90% occurring once. The data stem from a study of blood T cell repertoires in COVID-19. The overall study: From the United States, Italy and Spain came samples of acute and convalescent COVID-19. T cells, B-cell-depleted T cells, or PBMCs provided the cDNA or gDNA that served as material.

In germline, CDR1 is SGHVS, CDR2 FNYEAQ. V shed 2 bases and J shed 2 bases, with 18 bases lying between them. The CDR3 loop spans 17 amino acids. J is TRBJ1-1 and V is TRBV7-6, with TRBD1 as a possible D gene (6 bases). Sequencing input: peripheral blood. The sequence was obtained from a young man with active or convalescent COVID-19. CDR3 DNA sequence: TGTGCCAGCAGCTTAATCGTCCCCGGGACACCCAACACTGAAGCTTTCTTT. Translating it yields CASSLIVPGTPNTEAFF.